The clone carrying this T cell receptor (beta chain) was seen at least ten times. The antigen remains undetermined. The record originates from a study of human T cells and chemical hapten exposure. Study-wide points: The study found that PT1 expanded TCR counts correlated positively with patch test score.

The library put unique molecular identifiers onto individual cDNA molecules. TCRdb reprocessed the RACE reads with MiXCR, giving one entry per CDR3 protein. This sample yields 80,000 to 100,000 distinct CDR3 sequences, of which approximately 8.6% are seen a single time; about 2% belongs to the top ten. Germline V CDR1 and CDR2: SNHLY, FYNNEI. This CDR3 is 14 amino acids long. J was trimmed by 5 bases and V by 6 bases; bases with no gene match: 8. The time point denotes: patch test 2, 6 weeks after DPC sensitization. Treatment described: therapeutic diphenylcyclopropenone sensitization with weekly scalp DPC. Alopecia patients, 18 to 70 years old and DPC-suitable, served as donors.

The chain is built from TRBV2 and TRBJ2-5, with 8 bases matching TRBD1. The material sequenced was whole blood, taken in connection with sensitization to the hapten diphenylcyclopropenone (DPC). The receptor comes from a woman aged 40 to 50 with alopecia areata. Some clones in this sample may be carry-over from other donors' samples. The CDR3 nucleotides are TGTGCCAGCAGATTAGGACAGGGATGGGAGACCCAGTACTTC. Encoded protein: CASRLGQGWETQYF.